This is a list of T cell receptor beta chains from one sample in a study of Ad26.COV2.S vaccination and SARS-CoV-2 variants. Libraries were prepared by immunoSEQ multiplex PCR; TCRdb keeps only in-frame clonotypes and omits some of them. Here the sample spans about 680,000 clones, more than 80% being singletons. The specimen was peripheral blood, collected in a trial of Ad26.COV2.S vaccine versus placebo. These receptors were taken from a person aged 18-65 years who received the Ad26.COV2.S COVID-19 vaccine or a placebo. The CDR3 runs from the conserved cysteine through the conserved F or W. The D gene is left open where the match is weak. Size tells how often a clone was seen (once, few, many) or the class of an expanded clone, and some rows leave it out.

D	size	V	J	CDR3	DNA
TRBD2	NA	TRBV7-2	TRBJ2-3	CASSPLAGGPDTQYF	TGTGCCAGCAGCCCACTAGCGGGGGGCCCAGATACGCAGTATTTT
TRBD1	NA	TRBV7-9	TRBJ1-6	CASSSGQSPHF	TGTGCCAGCAGCTCGGGACAGAGTCCTCACTTT
NA	NA	TRBV2	TRBJ2-4	CASSEAGSKNIQYF	TGTGCCAGCAGTGAAGCGGGCTCTAAAAACATTCAGTACTTC
NA	NA	TRBV30	TRBJ1-1	CARERGVGTEAFF	TGTGCCCGGGAGAGAGGGGTAGGCACTGAAGCTTTCTTT
NA	NA	TRBV10-3	TRBJ1-1	CAISEFAGMENTEAFF	TGTGCCATCAGTGAGTTTGCCGGGATGGAGAACACTGAAGCTTTCTTT
NA	NA	TRBV3-1/TRBV3-2	TRBJ1-2	CASSQAVNYGYTF	TGTGCCAGCAGCCAAGCGGTTAACTATGGCTACACCTTC
TRBD1	NA	TRBV6-1	TRBJ1-2	CASSDPRDRSANYGYTF	TGTGCCAGCAGTGACCCAAGGGACAGGAGTGCTAACTATGGCTACACCTTC
TRBD1	NA	TRBV19	TRBJ2-1	CASSIPGQGSSGEQFF	TGTGCCAGTAGTATCCCGGGACAGGGATCATCCGGTGAGCAGTTCTTC
NA	NA	TRBV25-1	TRBJ1-6	CASRGQNSPLHF	TGTGCCAGCAGAGGACAGAATTCACCCCTCCACTTT
TRBD1	NA	TRBV29-1	TRBJ1-1	CSGTGTAGPYTEAFF	TGCAGCGGGACCGGGACAGCGGGGCCCTACACTGAAGCTTTCTTT
NA	NA	TRBV5-6	TRBJ1-5	CASSLAPLSNQPQHF	TGTGCCAGCAGCTTGGCCCCACTCAGCAATCAGCCCCAGCATTTT
NA	many	TRBV15	TRBJ2-3	CATSRDPGDTQYF	TGTGCCACCAGCAGAGACCCCGGAGATACGCAGTATTTT
NA	NA	TRBV7-2	TRBJ1-1	CASSTNRARNTEAFF	TGTGCCAGCAGCACGAACAGGGCCCGGAACACTGAAGCTTTCTTT
NA	NA	TRBV18	TRBJ2-7	CASSTRQHSGYEQYF	TGTGCCAGCTCGACCCGCCAGCACAGCGGCTACGAGCAGTACTTC
NA	NA	TRBV19	TRBJ2-7	CASSILVDGRGSYEQYF	TGTGCCAGTAGTATTCTAGTAGACGGACGAGGCTCCTACGAGCAGTACTTC
NA	NA	TRBV7-2	TRBJ1-1	CASSLGGRIEAFF	TGTGCCAGCAGCTTAGGCGGTAGAATTGAAGCTTTCTTT
NA	NA	TRBV9	TRBJ2-3	CASSVTWSGAGAADTQYF	TGTGCCAGCAGCGTCACGTGGAGCGGGGCAGGGGCCGCAGATACGCAGTATTTT
NA	NA	TRBV19	TRBJ1-2	CASSSGSRYGYTF	TGTGCCAGTAGTTCAGGGTCCCGCTATGGCTACACCTTC
NA	once	TRBV30	TRBJ2-5	CAWRGYYGGRETQYF	TGTGCCTGGAGAGGTTATTATGGGGGACGGGAGACCCAGTACTTC
NA	NA	TRBV19	TRBJ2-7	CASSKTGVWGEQYF	TGTGCCAGTAGTAAGACAGGTGTCTGGGGCGAGCAGTACTTC